The rows below give T cell receptor beta chains drawn from one sample of a study of blood T cells in healthy people across ages. TCRdb re-analysed the 5' RACE reads in MiXCR, keeping a single row per CDR3 protein. This table has over 950,000 distinct CDR3 sequences, more than 30% appearing once. The source material was blood. These TCRs come from a man in his late teens or twenties in good health. The CDR3 runs from the conserved cysteine through the conserved F or W. A D gene is named only where the DNA matches it firmly. A row's size may be missing; if present it is once, few, many or a size class.

v_gene,d_gene,abundance,j_gene,CDR3nt,CDR3aa
TRBV2,TRBD2,few,TRBJ2-7,TGTGCCAGCAGTGAAGCGCTTCTGGCTAGCGGGGTCTACGAGCAGTACTTC,CASSEALLASGVYEQYF
TRBV7-7,.,few,TRBJ2-2,TGTGCTAGCAGCTTAGGCCTAATGTCCACCGGGGAGCTGTTTTTT,CASSLGLMSTGELFF
TRBV12-3/TRBV12-4,.,.,TRBJ1-6,TGTGCCAGCAGTTTGGGAGTTGATTCACCCCTCCACTTT,CASSLGVDSPLHF
TRBV3-1,.,.,TRBJ2-3,TGTGCCAGCAGCCAATTGGAGGGTCCGACGCAGTATTTT,CASSQLEGPTQYF
TRBV9,.,.,TRBJ2-5,TGTGCCAGCAGCCACCAAGGTTCGGGAGAGACCCAGTACTTC,CASSHQGSGETQYF
TRBV20-1,.,.,TRBJ2-3,TGCAGTGCTACTAGACACGGAGGAAGCACAGATACGCAGTATTTT,CSATRHGGSTDTQYF
TRBV4-3,TRBD1,.,TRBJ2-5,TGCGCCAGCAGCCAAGCGGGGACAGGGGGCAATGAGCAGTACTTC,CASSQAGTGGNEQYF
TRBV4-2,.,.,TRBJ1-4,TGTGCCAGCAGCCAAGAAACACGAAGGGGTAATGAAAAACTGTTTTTT,CASSQETRRGNEKLFF
TRBV20-1,TRBD1,many,TRBJ2-3,TGCAGTGCTAGATCGGGACAGGGACTTATAATTACAGATACGCAGTATTTT,CSARSGQGLIITDTQYF
TRBV15,TRBD2,few,TRBJ2-3,TGTGCCACCAGACCGGGACTAGGAATAGATACGCAGTATTTT,CATRPGLGIDTQYF
TRBV7-9,.,.,TRBJ2-3,TGTGCCAGCAGTATTTACAGGGCGACAACAGTGAGTAGCACAGATACGCAGTATTTT,CASSIYRATTVSSTDTQYF
TRBV2,.,few,TRBJ1-1,TGTGCCAGCAGTGAAGTACGGGATTTTATGGATGAAGCTTTCTTT,CASSEVRDFMDEAFF
TRBV7-8,TRBD2,once,TRBJ2-1,TGTGCCAGCAACTTAGCCCTTATACATCTTCCGGGACTAGCGGATGATGAGCAGTTCTTC,CASNLALIHLPGLADDEQFF
TRBV6-2/TRBV6-3,TRBD1,few,TRBJ2-3,TGTGCCAGCAGTTCTGTTGGACAGGGAACAGATACGCAGTATTTT,CASSSVGQGTDTQYF
TRBV9,.,few,TRBJ2-3,TGTGCCAGCAGCGTATCGATGGTGGGCACAGATACGCAGTATTTT,CASSVSMVGTDTQYF
TRBV10-3,TRBD2,.,TRBJ2-1,TGTGCCATCGGGACTAGCGGGGGGCAGAGCTCCTACAATGAGCAGTTCTTC,CAIGTSGGQSSYNEQFF
TRBV4-3,TRBD2,.,TRBJ2-5,TGCGCCAGCAGCCAAGAGTGGGCTCCTAGCGGCCAAGAGACCCAGTACTTC,CASSQEWAPSGQETQYF
TRBV7-3,.,few,TRBJ2-3,TGTGCCAGCAGCTCTGGGGCCTATACCGGCACAGATACGCAGTATTTT,CASSSGAYTGTDTQYF
TRBV19,.,.,TRBJ1-6,TGTGCCAGTAGCTACGGACAGATCCCGAATATCGCTCCTTCACCCCTCCACTTT,CASSYGQIPNIAPSPLHF
TRBV10-3,TRBD1,once,TRBJ2-1,TGTGCCATCAGTCTTGGACAGGGACGGGGCAATGAGCAGTTCTTC,CAISLGQGRGNEQFF
TRBV11-2,TRBD1,.,TRBJ1-1,TGTGCCAGCAGGAGGGACAGGGAGAACACTGAAGCTTTCTTT,CASRRDRENTEAFF
TRBV12-3/TRBV12-4,.,.,TRBJ1-5,TGTGCCTCCCAAGACAGCCCAATCGGTCAGCCCCAGCATTTT,CASQDSPIGQPQHF
TRBV6-4,TRBD1,.,TRBJ1-1,TGTGCCAGCAGTGAAGGGACAGGGCGGTACACTGAAGCTTTCTTT,CASSEGTGRYTEAFF
TRBV12-3/TRBV12-4,.,few,TRBJ2-2,TGTGCCAGCAGGACAGAACTGACCGGGGAGCTGTTTTTT,CASRTELTGELFF